This T cell receptor beta chain originates from a study of Graves' ophthalmopathy and Graves' hyperthyroidism. As the template, RNA transcripts were used to amplify TCR beta CDR3 regions. First-round RT-PCR relied on HTBI primers, and a second-round multiplex PCR came next. One entry per CDR3 protein, called by TCRdb with MiXCR from the multiplex PCR reads. This sample has about 1.1 million distinct CDR3 sequences, with about 35% found just once. This clonotype was recorded many times. The source material was peripheral blood or thyroid tissue (not recorded which). This TCR was recovered from an adult man with Graves' hyperthyroidism.

CDR3 residues: CASSVGNRDTEAFF. In DNA form, the CDR3 reads TGTGCCAGCAGCGTCGGGAACCGGGACACTGAAGCTTTCTTT. The chain joins TRBV9 to TRBJ1-1; no clear D gene. From germline, CDR1 is SGDLS and CDR2 YYNGEE. This CDR3 has 14 residues. The V end was cut by 2 bases, the J end by 3 bases, with 11 bases between.